These T cell receptor beta chains were read from a single sample in a study of blood T cell repertoires in COVID-19. Only in-frame clones appear in the TCRdb table, and some are missing; sequencing was by immunoSEQ multiplex PCR. The table records 90,000 to 140,000 clones, approximately 85% of them present only once. Input material: peripheral blood. These receptors were obtained from a man aged 45-60 years with acute or convalescent COVID-19. The CDR3 runs from the conserved cysteine through the conserved F or W. Fields, in order: D gene, V gene, J gene, clone size, CDR3 protein, CDR3 DNA. A D gene is named only where the DNA matches it firmly. Size is stated for part of the rows, as once, few or many counts, or as a class when the clone is expanded.

D gene: .; V gene: TRBV18; J gene: TRBJ2-6; clone size: .; CDR3 protein: CASSPREAGANVLTF; CDR3 DNA: TGTGCCAGCTCACCCCGAGAGGCTGGGGCCAACGTCCTGACTTTC
D gene: TRBD2; V gene: TRBV28; J gene: TRBJ2-1; clone size: few; CDR3 protein: CASISGTSGRGIYNEQFF; CDR3 DNA: TGTGCCAGCATCTCCGGGACTAGCGGGAGGGGGATCTACAATGAGCAGTTCTTC
D gene: .; V gene: TRBV6-1; J gene: TRBJ1-3; clone size: .; CDR3 protein: CASSDRRLRNTIYF; CDR3 DNA: TGTGCCAGCAGTGACCGCAGGCTGCGAAACACCATATATTTT
D gene: TRBD1; V gene: TRBV18; J gene: TRBJ2-3; clone size: once; CDR3 protein: CASSRQGGPSTDTQYF; CDR3 DNA: TGTGCCAGCTCACGACAGGGGGGCCCAAGCACAGATACGCAGTATTTT
D gene: TRBD2; V gene: TRBV19; J gene: TRBJ2-1; clone size: .; CDR3 protein: CASSNPAGDALDEQFF; CDR3 DNA: TGTGCCAGTAGTAATCCAGCGGGGGACGCTTTGGATGAGCAGTTCTTC
D gene: TRBD2; V gene: TRBV3-1/TRBV3-2; J gene: TRBJ2-6; clone size: .; CDR3 protein: CASSPSGVISGANVLTF; CDR3 DNA: TGTGCCAGCAGCCCTAGCGGGGTTATCTCTGGGGCCAACGTCCTGACTTTC
D gene: TRBD1; V gene: TRBV6-5; J gene: TRBJ1-3; clone size: .; CDR3 protein: CASSLDRTGTIYF; CDR3 DNA: TGTGCCAGCAGCCTTGACAGGACAGGAACCATATATTTT
D gene: TRBD1; V gene: TRBV27; J gene: TRBJ2-7; clone size: .; CDR3 protein: CASRPRTGGEPF; CDR3 DNA: TGTGCCAGCAGGCCGCGGACAGGGGGCGAACCTTTC
D gene: .; V gene: TRBV29-1; J gene: TRBJ2-7; clone size: .; CDR3 protein: CSVVKGPYEQYF; CDR3 DNA: TGCAGCGTTGTAAAGGGGCCCTACGAGCAGTACTTC
D gene: .; V gene: TRBV6-1; J gene: TRBJ2-1; clone size: .; CDR3 protein: CASSEGGGITYNEQFF; CDR3 DNA: TGTGCCAGCAGTGAAGGAGGCGGGATAACCTACAATGAGCAGTTCTTC
D gene: TRBD1; V gene: TRBV5-1; J gene: TRBJ2-5; clone size: .; CDR3 protein: CASSTGQGETQYF; CDR3 DNA: TGCGCCAGCAGCACCGGACAGGGTGAGACCCAGTACTTC
D gene: .; V gene: TRBV6-5; J gene: TRBJ1-4; clone size: .; CDR3 protein: CASSYGGGSPNEKLFF; CDR3 DNA: TGTGCCAGCAGTTATGGGGGGGGGTCCCCTAATGAAAAACTGTTTTTT
D gene: .; V gene: TRBV6-6; J gene: TRBJ1-1; clone size: .; CDR3 protein: CASSSTGTEAFF; CDR3 DNA: TGTGCCAGCAGCAGCACAGGGACTGAAGCTTTCTTT
D gene: .; V gene: TRBV30; J gene: TRBJ1-2; clone size: once; CDR3 protein: CAWSALGRWGYTF; CDR3 DNA: TGTGCCTGGAGTGCCCTGGGGCGGTGGGGCTACACCTTC
D gene: .; V gene: TRBV6-5; J gene: TRBJ2-7; clone size: .; CDR3 protein: CASKDTSSYEQYF; CDR3 DNA: TGTGCCAGCAAAGACACCAGCTCCTACGAGCAGTACTTC
D gene: TRBD1; V gene: TRBV5-6; J gene: TRBJ1-6; clone size: .; CDR3 protein: CASSFAGQAPSPLHF; CDR3 DNA: TGTGCCAGCAGCTTTGCAGGACAGGCCCCATCACCCCTCCACTTT
D gene: TRBD1; V gene: TRBV7-9; J gene: TRBJ2-1; clone size: .; CDR3 protein: CASSLQGASNEQFF; CDR3 DNA: TGTGCCAGCAGCTTACAGGGGGCGTCAAATGAGCAGTTCTTC
D gene: .; V gene: TRBV6-6; J gene: TRBJ1-5; clone size: .; CDR3 protein: CASSHGWSGEVQPQHF; CDR3 DNA: TGTGCCAGCAGCCACGGATGGTCCGGGGAAGTTCAGCCCCAGCATTTT
D gene: .; V gene: TRBV28; J gene: TRBJ1-5; clone size: .; CDR3 protein: CASSLRDRLSQPQHF; CDR3 DNA: TGTGCCAGCAGTCTCAGAGACAGGTTGAGTCAGCCCCAGCATTTT
D gene: TRBD1; V gene: TRBV24-1; J gene: TRBJ2-3; clone size: .; CDR3 protein: CATSGATGDGDTQYF; CDR3 DNA: TGTGCCACCAGTGGGGCGACAGGGGACGGGGATACGCAGTATTTT
D gene: TRBD1; V gene: TRBV18; J gene: TRBJ1-2; clone size: .; CDR3 protein: CASSPRTGTVGGGYGYTF; CDR3 DNA: TGTGCCAGCTCACCACGGACAGGGACTGTTGGGGGTGGCTATGGCTACACCTTC
D gene: .; V gene: TRBV25-1; J gene: TRBJ2-1; clone size: .; CDR3 protein: CASNIQGDSSYNEQFF; CDR3 DNA: TGTGCCAGCAATATCCAGGGTGATAGCTCCTACAATGAGCAGTTCTTC
D gene: TRBD1; V gene: TRBV20-1; J gene: TRBJ1-5; clone size: few; CDR3 protein: CSASTGTATLALNQPQHF; CDR3 DNA: TGCAGTGCTAGTACCGGGACAGCGACACTTGCCTTAAATCAGCCCCAGCATTTT
D gene: .; V gene: TRBV6-5; J gene: TRBJ1-5; clone size: once; CDR3 protein: CASNFRELGQPQHF; CDR3 DNA: TGTGCCAGCAATTTCAGGGAATTAGGTCAGCCCCAGCATTTT
D gene: TRBD2; V gene: TRBV9; J gene: TRBJ2-3; clone size: .; CDR3 protein: CASSLTSGSRTDTQYF; CDR3 DNA: TGTGCCAGCAGTTTGACTAGCGGGAGTCGGACAGATACGCAGTATTTT